This TCR beta chain stems from a study of blood T cells in healthy people across ages. In germline, CDR1 is SGHTA, CDR2 FQGNSA. The V gene lost 8 bases and the J gene lost 6 bases, with 15 bases spanning the gap. There are 13 residues in the CDR3. The table lists this clonotype with a few counts. Its antigen is still unknown. Together with a sample-barcoded 5' primer, a J-beta primer mix was included in a second PCR lasting about 6 to 11 cycles. With 12 random nucleotides, a template-switch adaptor tagged each individual cDNA molecule. TCRdb re-called the 5' RACE reads through MiXCR, storing one row per CDR3 protein. The table lists around 1,600,000 distinct CDR3 sequences, roughly 43% of them singletons, with just over 4% in the top ten. Roughly 10 milliliters of peripheral blood were drawn from each donor. The study, taken as a whole, reports: Donors of long life had a larger count of naive CD4+ cells and greater diversity than aged donors.

The sequenced sample consisted of blood. J is TRBJ2-3 and V is TRBV7-2; D is undetermined. The clonotype originates from a woman between 18 and 30 years old in good health. CDR3 in amino acids: CASACGAYDTQYF. The CDR3 DNA sequence: TGTGCCAGCGCCTGTGGTGCATATGATACGCAGTATTTT.